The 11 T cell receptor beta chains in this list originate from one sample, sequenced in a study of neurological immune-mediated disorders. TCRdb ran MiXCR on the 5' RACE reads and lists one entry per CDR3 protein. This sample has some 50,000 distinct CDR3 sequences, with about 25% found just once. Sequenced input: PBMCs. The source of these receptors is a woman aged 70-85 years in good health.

CDR3 in amino acids: CASSFVTGNEQFF. The CDR3, as DNA: TGTGCCAGCAGTTTTGTGACAGGGAATGAGCAGTTCTTC. The chain recombines TRBV28 with TRBJ2-1, with 7 bases aligning to TRBD1. This CDR3 spans 13 amino acids. Germline trimming cut 3 bases from V and 7 bases from J; bases unmatched to any gene: 3. Germline values: CDR1 MDHEN, CDR2 SYDVKM.

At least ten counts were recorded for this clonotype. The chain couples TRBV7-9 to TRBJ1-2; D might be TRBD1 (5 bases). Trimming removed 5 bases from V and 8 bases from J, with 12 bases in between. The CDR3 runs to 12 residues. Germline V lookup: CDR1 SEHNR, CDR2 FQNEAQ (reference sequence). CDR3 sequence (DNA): TGTGCCAGCAGCCCTCAGGGACGAGGCTACACCTTC. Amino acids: CASSPQGRGYTF. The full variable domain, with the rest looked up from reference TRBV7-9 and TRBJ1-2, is DTGVSQNPRHKITKRGQNVTFRCDPISEHNRLYWYRQTLGQGPEFLTYFQNEAQLEKSRLLSDRFSAERPKGSFSTLEIQRTEQGDSAMYLCASSPQGRGYTFGSGTRLTVV.

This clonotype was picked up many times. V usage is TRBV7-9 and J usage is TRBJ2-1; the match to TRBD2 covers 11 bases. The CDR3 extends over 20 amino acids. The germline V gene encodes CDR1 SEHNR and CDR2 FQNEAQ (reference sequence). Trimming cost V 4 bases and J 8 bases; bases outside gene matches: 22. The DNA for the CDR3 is TGTGCCAGCAGCTACCCGAGTTACCTAGCGGGAGGTGTAGCTGGTTATGAGCAGTTCTTC. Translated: CASSYPSYLAGGVAGYEQFF.

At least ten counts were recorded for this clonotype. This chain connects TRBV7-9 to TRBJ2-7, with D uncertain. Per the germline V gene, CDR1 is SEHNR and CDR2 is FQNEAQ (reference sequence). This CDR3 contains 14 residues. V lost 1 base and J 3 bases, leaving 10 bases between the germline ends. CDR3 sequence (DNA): TGTGCCAGCAGCTTAGTGGAAGGCCTCTACGAGCAGTACTTC. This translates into CASSLVEGLYEQYF.

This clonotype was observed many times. As DNA, the CDR3 is TGTGCCATCAGTGGAGGGGGGGACATTCAGTACTTC. It codes for CAISGGGDIQYF. This chain links TRBV10-3 with TRBJ2-4; possibly TRBD2 for D (7 bases). The CDR3 is 12 amino acids. CDR1 and CDR2 (germline): ENHRY, SYGVKD. Trimming cost V 4 bases and J 8 bases, with 9 bases left between them.

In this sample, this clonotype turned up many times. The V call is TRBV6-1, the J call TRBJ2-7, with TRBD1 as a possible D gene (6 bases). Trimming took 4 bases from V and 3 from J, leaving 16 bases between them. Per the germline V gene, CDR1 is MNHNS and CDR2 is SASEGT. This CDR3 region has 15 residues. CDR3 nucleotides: TGTGCCAGCAGTGGAGACAGGTTTTGGGGCTACGAGCAGTACTTC. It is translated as CASSGDRFWGYEQYF.

In DNA, the CDR3 is TGCGCCAGCAGCTCCCGGGCTCCCACAGATACGCAGTATTTT. It translates to CASSSRAPTDTQYF. This rearrangement joins TRBV5-1 to TRBJ2-3, with unresolved D. Looked up from germline, CDR1 is SGHRS and CDR2 is YFSETQ. Trimming removed 3 bases from V and 2 bases from J, with 10 bases in between. This CDR3 is 14 amino acids long.

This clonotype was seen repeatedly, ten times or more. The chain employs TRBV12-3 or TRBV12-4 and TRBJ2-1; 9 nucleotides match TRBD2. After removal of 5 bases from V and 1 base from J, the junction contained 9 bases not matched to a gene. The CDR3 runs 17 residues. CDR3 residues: CASSRGTSQWSYNEQFF. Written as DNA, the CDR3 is TGTGCCAGCAGTCGCGGGACTAGCCAATGGTCCTACAATGAGCAGTTCTTC.

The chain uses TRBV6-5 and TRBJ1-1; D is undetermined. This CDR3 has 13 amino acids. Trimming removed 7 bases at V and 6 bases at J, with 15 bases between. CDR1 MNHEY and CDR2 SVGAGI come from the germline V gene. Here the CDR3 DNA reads TGTGCCAGCATATCGGGGTTAGAGGCTGAAGCTTTCTTT. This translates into CASISGLEAEAFF.

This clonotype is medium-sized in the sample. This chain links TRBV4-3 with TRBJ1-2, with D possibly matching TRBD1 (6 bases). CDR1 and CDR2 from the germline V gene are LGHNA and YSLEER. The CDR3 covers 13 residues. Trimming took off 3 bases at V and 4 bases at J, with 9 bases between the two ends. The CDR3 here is CASSQDSLYGYTF. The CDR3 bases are TGCGCCAGCAGCCAGGACAGTCTCTATGGCTACACCTTC.

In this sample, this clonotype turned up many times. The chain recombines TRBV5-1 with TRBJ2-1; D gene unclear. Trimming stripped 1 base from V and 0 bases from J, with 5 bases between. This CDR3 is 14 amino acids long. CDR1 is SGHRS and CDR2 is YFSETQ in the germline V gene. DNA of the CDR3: TGCGCCAGCAGCTTGAGTAGCTCCTACAATGAGCAGTTCTTC. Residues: CASSLSSSYNEQFF.